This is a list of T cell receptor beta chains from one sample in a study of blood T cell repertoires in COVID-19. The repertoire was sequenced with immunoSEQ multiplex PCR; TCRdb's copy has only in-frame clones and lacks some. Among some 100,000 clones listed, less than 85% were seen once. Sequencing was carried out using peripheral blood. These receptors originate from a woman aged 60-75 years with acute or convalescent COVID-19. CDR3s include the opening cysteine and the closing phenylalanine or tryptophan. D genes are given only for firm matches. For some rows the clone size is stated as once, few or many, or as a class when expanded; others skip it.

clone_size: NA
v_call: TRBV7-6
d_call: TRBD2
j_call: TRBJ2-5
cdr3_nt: TGTGCCAGCAGCTTTGGCGGGGGTCAAGAGACCCAGTACTTC
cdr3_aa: CASSFGGGQETQYF

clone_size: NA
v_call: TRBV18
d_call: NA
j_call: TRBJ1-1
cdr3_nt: TGTGCCAGCTCAGACGGGTTGAACACTGAAGCTTTCTTT
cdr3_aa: CASSDGLNTEAFF

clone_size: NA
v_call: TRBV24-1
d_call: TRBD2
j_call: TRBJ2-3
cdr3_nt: TGTGCCACCAGTGATCCTAGCGGGAGCCGAGATACGCAGTATTTT
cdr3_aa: CATSDPSGSRDTQYF

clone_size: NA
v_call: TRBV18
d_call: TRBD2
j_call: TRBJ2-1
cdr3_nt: TGTGCCAGCTCACCAGGTACTACCCGGGAGGGTGAGCAGTTCTTC
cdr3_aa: CASSPGTTREGEQFF

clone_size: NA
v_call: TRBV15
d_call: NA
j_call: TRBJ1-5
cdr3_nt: TGTGCCACCAGCAGCCCCCGACGGGGGGCGAATCAGCCCCAGCATTTT
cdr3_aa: CATSSPRRGANQPQHF

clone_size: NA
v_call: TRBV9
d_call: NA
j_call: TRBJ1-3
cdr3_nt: TGTGCCAGCAGCGTAGCCCCGGGCGTCCGAGGGGGAAACACCATATATTTT
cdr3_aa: CASSVAPGVRGGNTIYF

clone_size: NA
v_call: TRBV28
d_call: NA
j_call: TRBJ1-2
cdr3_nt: TGTGCCAGCAGTTTCGTCCCCGTCGGCTACACCTTC
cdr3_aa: CASSFVPVGYTF

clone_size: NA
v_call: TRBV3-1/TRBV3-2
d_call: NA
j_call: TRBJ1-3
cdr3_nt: TGTGCCAGCTCGAGCACCTCTGGAAACACCATATATTTT
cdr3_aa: CASSSTSGNTIYF

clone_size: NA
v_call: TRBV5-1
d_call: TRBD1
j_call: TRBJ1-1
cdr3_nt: TGCGCCAGCAGCTTAACAGGGGCCACTGAAGCTTTCTTT
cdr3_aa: CASSLTGATEAFF

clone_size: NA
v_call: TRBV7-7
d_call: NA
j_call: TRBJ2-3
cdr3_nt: TGTGCTAGCAGCTTAGGACGGACTATCACAGATACGCAGTATTTT
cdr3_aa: CASSLGRTITDTQYF

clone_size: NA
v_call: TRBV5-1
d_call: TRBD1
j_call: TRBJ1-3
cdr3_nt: TGCGCCAGCAGCAGGGGACAGGCCGACTCTGGAAACACCATATATTTT
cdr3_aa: CASSRGQADSGNTIYF

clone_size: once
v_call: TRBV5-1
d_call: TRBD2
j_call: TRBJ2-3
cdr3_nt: TGCGCCAGCAGCTTGGCCCCCGGAGCGGGGGGGTATGCTAGCACAGATACGCAGTATTTT
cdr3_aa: CASSLAPGAGGYASTDTQYF

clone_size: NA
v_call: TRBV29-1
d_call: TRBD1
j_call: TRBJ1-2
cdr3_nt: TGCAGCGTTTTACGCGGGACAGGGAACACCTTC
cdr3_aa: CSVLRGTGNTF

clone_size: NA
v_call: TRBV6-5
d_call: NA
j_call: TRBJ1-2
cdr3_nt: TGTGCCAGCATCGTGCTGGGCGTCGGATACTACACCTTC
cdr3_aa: CASIVLGVGYYTF